A single TCR beta chain is shown here with its context. The antigen remains undetermined. This entry belongs to a study of T cells in localized non-small cell lung cancer. Measured with immunoSEQ multiplex PCR; TCRdb has only the in-frame clones, and not every one. Here the sample spans around 28,000 clones, about 89% being singletons. V trimming: 5 bases; J trimming: 3 bases; junction bases outside the gene matches: 4. The germline gives CDR1 KGHSH, CDR2 LQKENI. The CDR3 loop spans 14 amino acids. Points from the study as a whole: The highest T cell clonality was in uninvolved adjacent lung, above tumor. Within adjacent lung there appeared a median around 57 of the top 100 tumor clones. Tumor samples were not multi-region, leaving intratumor heterogeneity unexcluded.

Sequencing was performed on peripheral blood, taken before any cancer treatment. The V call is TRBV18, the J call TRBJ1-1; 9 nucleotides match TRBD1. The TCR sequence derives from a female donor of 60 years or more with stage I lung adenocarcinoma. The CDR3 is CASSGTGRDTEAFF. The DNA for the CDR3 is TGTGCCAGCTCAGGGACAGGGAGGGACACTGAAGCTTTCTTT. Supplemented by reference TRBV18 and TRBJ1-1, the full variable domain reads NAGVMQNPRHLVRRRGQEARLRCSPMKGHSHVYWYRQLPEEGLKFMVYLQKENIIDESGMPKERFSAEFPKEGPSILRIQQVVRGDSAAYFCASSGTGRDTEAFFGQGTRLTVV.